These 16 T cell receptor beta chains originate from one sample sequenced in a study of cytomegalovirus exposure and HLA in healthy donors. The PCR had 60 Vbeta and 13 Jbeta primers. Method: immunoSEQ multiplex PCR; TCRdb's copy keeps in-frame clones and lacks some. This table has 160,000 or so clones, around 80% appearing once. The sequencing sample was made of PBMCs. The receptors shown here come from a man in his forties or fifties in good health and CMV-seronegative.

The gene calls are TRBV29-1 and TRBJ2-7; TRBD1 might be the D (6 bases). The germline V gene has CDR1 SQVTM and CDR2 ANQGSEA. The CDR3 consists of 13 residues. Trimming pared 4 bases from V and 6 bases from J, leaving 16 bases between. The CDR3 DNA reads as TGCAGCGTTGCGTGGACAGACTTCGGCGAGCAGTACTTC. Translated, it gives CSVAWTDFGEQYF.

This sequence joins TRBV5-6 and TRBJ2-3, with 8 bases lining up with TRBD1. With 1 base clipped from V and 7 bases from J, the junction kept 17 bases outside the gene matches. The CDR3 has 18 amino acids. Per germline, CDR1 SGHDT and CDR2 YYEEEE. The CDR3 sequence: CASSLSRTGRPPAYTQYF. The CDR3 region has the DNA TGTGCCAGCAGCTTGTCCAGGACAGGGCGGCCCCCTGCCTATACGCAGTATTTT.

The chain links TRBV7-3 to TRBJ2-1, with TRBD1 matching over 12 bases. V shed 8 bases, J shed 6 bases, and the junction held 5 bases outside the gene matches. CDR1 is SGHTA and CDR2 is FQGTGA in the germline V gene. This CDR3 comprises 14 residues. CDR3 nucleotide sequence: TGTGCCAGCGCCCGGGACAGGGGGCCCAATGAGCAGTTCTTC. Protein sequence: CASARDRGPNEQFF.

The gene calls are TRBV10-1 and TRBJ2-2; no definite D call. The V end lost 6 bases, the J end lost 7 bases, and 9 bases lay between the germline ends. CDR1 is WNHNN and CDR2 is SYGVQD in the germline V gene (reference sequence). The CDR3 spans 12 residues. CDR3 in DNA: TGCGCCAGCAGCCCCTTTAACGGGGAGCTGTTTTTT. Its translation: CASSPFNGELFF.

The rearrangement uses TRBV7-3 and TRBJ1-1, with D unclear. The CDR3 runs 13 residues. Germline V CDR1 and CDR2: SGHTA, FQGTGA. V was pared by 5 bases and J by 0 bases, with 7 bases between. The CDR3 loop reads CASSLRMNTEAFF. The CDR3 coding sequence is TGTGCCAGCAGCCTCAGGATGAACACTGAAGCTTTCTTT. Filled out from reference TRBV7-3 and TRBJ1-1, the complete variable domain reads GAGVSQTPSNKVTEKGKYVELRCDPISGHTALYWYRQSLGQGPEFLIYFQGTGAADDSGLPNDRFFAVRPEGSVSTLKIQRTERGDSAVYLCASSLRMNTEAFFGQGTRLTVV.

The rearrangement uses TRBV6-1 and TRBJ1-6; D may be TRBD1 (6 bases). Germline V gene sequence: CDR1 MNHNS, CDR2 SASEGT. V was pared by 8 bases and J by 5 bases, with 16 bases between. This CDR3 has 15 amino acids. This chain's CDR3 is CASLRRQANNSPLHF. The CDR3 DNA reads TGTGCCAGCCTGAGAAGACAGGCTAATAATTCACCCCTCCACTTT.

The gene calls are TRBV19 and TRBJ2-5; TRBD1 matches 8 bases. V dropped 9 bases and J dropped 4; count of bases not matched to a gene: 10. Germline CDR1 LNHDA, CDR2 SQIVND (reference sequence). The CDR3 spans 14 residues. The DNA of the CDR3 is TGTGCCAGCGGTCAGGGGGCGTCTGGAGAGACCCAGTACTTC. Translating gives CASGQGASGETQYF.

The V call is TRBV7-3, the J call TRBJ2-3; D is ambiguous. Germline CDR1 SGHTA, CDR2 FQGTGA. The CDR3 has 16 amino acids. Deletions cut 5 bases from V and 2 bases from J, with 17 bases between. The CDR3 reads CASSRGGGSYTDTQYF. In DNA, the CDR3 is TGTGCCAGCAGCAGAGGTGGCGGTAGCTACACAGATACGCAGTATTTT. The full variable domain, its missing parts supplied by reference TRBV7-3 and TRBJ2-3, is GAGVSQTPSNKVTEKGKYVELRCDPISGHTALYWYRQSLGQGPEFLIYFQGTGAADDSGLPNDRFFAVRPEGSVSTLKIQRTERGDSAVYLCASSRGGGSYTDTQYFGPGTRLTVL.

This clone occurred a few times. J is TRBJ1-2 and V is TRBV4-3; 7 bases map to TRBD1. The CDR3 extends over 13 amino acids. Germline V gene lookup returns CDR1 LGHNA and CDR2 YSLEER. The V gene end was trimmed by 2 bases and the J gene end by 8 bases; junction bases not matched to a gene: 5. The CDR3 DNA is TGCGCCAGCAGCCAAACAGGGGTTTACGGCTACACCTTC. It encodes CASSQTGVYGYTF.

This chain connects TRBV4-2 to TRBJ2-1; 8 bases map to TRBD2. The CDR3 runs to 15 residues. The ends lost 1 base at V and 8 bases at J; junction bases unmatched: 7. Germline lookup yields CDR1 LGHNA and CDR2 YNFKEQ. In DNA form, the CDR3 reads TGTGCCAGCAGCCAAGTGGGACTAGAGAATGATGAGCAGTTCTTC. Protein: CASSQVGLENDEQFF.

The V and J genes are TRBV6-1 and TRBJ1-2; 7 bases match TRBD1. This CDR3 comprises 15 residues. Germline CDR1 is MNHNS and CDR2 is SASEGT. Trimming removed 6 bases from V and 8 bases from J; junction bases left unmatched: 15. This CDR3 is CASRDWVGQAGGYTF. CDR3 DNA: TGTGCCAGCAGGGACTGGGTTGGACAGGCGGGAGGCTACACCTTC.

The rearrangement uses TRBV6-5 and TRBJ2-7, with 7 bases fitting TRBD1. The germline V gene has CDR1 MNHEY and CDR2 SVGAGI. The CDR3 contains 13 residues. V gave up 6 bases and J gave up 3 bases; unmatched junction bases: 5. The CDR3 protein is CASRTGLDYEQYF. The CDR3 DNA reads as TGTGCCAGCAGGACAGGGTTGGACTACGAGCAGTACTTC.

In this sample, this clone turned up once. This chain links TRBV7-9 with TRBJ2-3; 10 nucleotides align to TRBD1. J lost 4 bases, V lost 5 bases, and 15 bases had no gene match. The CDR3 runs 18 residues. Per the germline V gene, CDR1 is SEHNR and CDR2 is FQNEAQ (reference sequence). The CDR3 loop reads CASSLLRAGTGAADTQYF. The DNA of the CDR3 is TGTGCCAGCAGCCTTCTCAGAGCCGGGACAGGGGCTGCAGATACGCAGTATTTT.

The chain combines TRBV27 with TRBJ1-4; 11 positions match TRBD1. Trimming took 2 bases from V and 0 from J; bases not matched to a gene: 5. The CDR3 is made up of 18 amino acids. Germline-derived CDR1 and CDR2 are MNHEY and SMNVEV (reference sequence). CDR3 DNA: TGTGCCAGCAGTTTACACGGACAGGGGGCGGCAACTAATGAAAAACTGTTTTTT. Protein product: CASSLHGQGAATNEKLFF.

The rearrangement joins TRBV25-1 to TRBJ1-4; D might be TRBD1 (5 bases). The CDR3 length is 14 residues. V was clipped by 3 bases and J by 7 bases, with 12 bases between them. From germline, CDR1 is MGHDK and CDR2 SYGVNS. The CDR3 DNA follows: TGTGCCAGCAGTGATACCAGGGTATTTGAAAAACTGTTTTTT. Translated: CASSDTRVFEKLFF.

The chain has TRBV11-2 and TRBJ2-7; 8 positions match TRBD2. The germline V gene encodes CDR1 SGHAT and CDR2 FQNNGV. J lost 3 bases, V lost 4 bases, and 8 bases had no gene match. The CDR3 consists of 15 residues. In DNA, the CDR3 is TGTGCCAGCAGCTCCCGGGGGGGCAGGGGCTACGAGCAGTACTTC. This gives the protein CASSSRGGRGYEQYF.